A single sample gave rise to the 3 T cell receptor beta chains below, sequenced in a study of CD8 T cells in Susac syndrome. Random hexamers served to reverse transcribe about 0.5 to 1 ug RNA. MiXCR, applied by TCRdb to the immunoSEQ multiplex PCR reads, yields one record per CDR3 protein. The repertoire holds about 19,000 distinct CDR3 sequences, with 85% to 95% as singletons. The sequenced material came from CD8+ T cells from PBMCs. These receptors all come from a human donor in good health.

V usage is TRBV7-3 and J usage is TRBJ2-6, with 7 bases fitting TRBD1. The germline V gene encodes CDR1 SGHTA and CDR2 FQGTGA. This CDR3 spans 22 amino acids. Trimming cost V 3 bases and J 0 bases; bases outside gene matches: 20. CDR3 sequence reads: CASSFDEIGGGKLFSGANVLTF. DNA of the CDR3: TGTGCCAGCAGCTTTGACGAAATAGGGGGCGGAAAGCTATTCTCTGGGGCCAACGTCCTGACTTTC.

CDR3 region: CASGRWGAITDTQYF. The DNA of the CDR3 is TGTGCCAGCGGCCGTTGGGGGGCTATTACAGATACGCAGTATTTT. This chain joins TRBV28 and TRBJ2-3; the D call may be TRBD1 or TRBD2 (6 bases each). The V end was cut by 8 bases, the J end by 3 bases, with 18 bases between. CDR3 length: 15 residues. In germline, CDR1 is MDHEN, CDR2 SYDVKM.

The V and J genes are TRBV4-2 and TRBJ1-2; D is unresolved. Per the germline V gene, CDR1 is LGHNA and CDR2 is YNFKEQ. The V and J ends lost 0 bases and 2 bases respectively, with 10 bases between them. The CDR3 has 15 residues. DNA for the CDR3: TGTGCCAGCAGCCAAGAACTGGATTCAAACTATGGCTACACCTTC. The encoded protein is CASSQELDSNYGYTF.